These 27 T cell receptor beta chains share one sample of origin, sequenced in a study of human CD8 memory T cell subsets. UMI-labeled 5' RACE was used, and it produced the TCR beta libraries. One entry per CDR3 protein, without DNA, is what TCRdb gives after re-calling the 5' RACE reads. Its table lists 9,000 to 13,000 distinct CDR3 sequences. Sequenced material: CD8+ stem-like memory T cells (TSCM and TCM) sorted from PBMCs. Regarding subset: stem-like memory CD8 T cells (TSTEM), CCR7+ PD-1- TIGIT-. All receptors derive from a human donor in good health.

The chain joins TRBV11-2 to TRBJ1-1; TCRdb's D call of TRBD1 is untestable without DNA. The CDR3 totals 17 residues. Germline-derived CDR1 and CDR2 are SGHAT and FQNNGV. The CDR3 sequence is CASSGATGTNLNTEAFF.

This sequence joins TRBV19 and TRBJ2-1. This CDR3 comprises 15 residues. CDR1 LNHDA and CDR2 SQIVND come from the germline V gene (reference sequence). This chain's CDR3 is CASSMDFSSYNEQFF.

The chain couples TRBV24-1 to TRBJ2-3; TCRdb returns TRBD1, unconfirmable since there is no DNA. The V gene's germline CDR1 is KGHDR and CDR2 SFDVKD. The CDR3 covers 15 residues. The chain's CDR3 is CATSDTGTGTDTQYF.

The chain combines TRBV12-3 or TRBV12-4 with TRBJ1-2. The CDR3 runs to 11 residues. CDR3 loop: CASSSDYGYTF.

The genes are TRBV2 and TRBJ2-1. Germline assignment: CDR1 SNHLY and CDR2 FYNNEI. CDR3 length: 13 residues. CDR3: CASRPSSYNEQFF. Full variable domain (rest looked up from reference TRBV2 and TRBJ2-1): EPEVTQTPSHQVTQMGQEVILRCVPISNHLYFYWYRQILGQKVEFLVSFYNNEISEKSEIFDDQFSVERPDGSNFTLKIRSTKLEDSAMYFCASRPSSYNEQFFGPGTRLTVL.

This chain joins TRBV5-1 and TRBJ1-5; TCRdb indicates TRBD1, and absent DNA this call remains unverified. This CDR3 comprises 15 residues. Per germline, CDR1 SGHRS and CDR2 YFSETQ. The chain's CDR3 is CASSLVGGSNQPQHF.

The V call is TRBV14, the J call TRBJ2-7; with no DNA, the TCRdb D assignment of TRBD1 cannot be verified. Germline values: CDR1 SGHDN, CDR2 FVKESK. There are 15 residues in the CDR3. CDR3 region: CASSQSRFGGYEQYF.

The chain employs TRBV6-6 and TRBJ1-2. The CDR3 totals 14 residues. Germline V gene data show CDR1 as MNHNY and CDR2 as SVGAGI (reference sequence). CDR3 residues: CASSRKTSNYGYTF.

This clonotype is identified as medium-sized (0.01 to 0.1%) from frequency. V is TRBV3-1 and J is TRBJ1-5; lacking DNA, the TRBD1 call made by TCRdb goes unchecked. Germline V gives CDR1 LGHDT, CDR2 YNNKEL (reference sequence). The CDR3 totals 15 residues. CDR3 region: CASSQDWGGNQPQHF.

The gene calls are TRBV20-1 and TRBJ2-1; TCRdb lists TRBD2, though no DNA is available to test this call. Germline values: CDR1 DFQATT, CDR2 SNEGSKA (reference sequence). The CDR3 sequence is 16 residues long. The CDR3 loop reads CSADLGLAGADNEQFF.

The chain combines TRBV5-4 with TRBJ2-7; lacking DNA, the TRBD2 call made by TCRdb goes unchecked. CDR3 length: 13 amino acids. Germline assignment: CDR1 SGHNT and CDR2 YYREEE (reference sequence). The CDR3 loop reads CASSPTTVAEQYF.

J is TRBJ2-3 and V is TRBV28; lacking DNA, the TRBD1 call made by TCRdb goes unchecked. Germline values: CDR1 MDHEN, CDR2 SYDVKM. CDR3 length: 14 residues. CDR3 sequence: CASIGTGRADTQYF.

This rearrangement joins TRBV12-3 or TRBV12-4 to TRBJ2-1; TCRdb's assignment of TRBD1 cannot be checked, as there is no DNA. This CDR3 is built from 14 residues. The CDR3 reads CASSPGHSDNEQFF.

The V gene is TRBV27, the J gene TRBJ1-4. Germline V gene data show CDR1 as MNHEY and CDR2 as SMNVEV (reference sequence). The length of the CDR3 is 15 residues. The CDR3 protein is CASGSVWATNEKLFF.

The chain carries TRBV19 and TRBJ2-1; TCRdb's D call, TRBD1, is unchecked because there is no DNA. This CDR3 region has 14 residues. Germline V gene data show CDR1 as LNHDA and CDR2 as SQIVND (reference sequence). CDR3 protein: CASSILGGNNEQFF.

CDR3 sequence: CASSSPGQGFSYEQYF. The chain carries TRBV28 and TRBJ2-7; TCRdb gives TRBD1 as the D gene, but with no DNA this cannot be confirmed. Germline-derived CDR1 and CDR2 are MDHEN and SYDVKM. The CDR3 is made up of 16 amino acids.

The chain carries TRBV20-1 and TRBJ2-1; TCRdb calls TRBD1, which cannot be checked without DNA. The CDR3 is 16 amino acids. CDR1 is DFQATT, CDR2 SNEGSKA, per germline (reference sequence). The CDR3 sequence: CSARMSGGSVYNEQFF.

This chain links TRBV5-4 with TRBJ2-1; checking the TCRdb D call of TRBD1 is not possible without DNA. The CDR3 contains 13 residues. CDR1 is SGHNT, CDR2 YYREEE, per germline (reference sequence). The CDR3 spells CASSPTRVNEQFF.

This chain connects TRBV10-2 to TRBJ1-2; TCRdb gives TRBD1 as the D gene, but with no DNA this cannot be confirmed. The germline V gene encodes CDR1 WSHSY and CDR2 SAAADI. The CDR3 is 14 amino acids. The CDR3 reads CASSEGGLDYGYTF.

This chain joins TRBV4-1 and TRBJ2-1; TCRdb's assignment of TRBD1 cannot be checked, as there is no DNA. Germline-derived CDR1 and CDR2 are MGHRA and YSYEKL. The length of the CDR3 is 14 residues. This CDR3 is CASSQGFRVNEQFF.

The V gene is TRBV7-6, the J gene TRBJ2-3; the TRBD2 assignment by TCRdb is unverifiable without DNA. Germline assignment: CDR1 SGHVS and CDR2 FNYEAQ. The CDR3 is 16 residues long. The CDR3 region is CASRPTSGGVPDTQYF.

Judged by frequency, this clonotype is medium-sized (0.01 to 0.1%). The CDR3 loop reads CASSLDGDGYGYTF. The rearrangement links TRBV7-9 to TRBJ1-2; TCRdb gives TRBD1 as the D gene, but with no DNA this cannot be confirmed. Germline CDR1 reads SEHNR; CDR2 reads FQNEAQ (reference sequence). This CDR3 region has 14 residues.

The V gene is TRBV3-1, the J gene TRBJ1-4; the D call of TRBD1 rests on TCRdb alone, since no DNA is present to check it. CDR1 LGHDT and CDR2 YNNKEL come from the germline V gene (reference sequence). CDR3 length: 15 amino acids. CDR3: CASSAGSGGNEKLFF.

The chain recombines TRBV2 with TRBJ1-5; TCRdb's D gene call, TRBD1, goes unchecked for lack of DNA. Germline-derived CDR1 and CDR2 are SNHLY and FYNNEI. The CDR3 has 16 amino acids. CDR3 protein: CASSQTTGDSNQPQHF.

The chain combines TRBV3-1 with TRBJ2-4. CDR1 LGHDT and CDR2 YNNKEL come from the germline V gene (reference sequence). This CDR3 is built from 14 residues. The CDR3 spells CASSQAPTKNIQYF.

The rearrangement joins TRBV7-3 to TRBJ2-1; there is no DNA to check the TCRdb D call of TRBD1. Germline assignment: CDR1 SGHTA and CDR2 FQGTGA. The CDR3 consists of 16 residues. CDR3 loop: CASSPLGGQSYNEQFF.

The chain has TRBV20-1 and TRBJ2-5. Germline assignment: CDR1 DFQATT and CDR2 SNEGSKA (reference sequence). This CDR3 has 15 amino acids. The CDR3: CSPWKGQEIMETQYF.